This T cell receptor beta chain derives from a study of blood T cell repertoires in COVID-19. Study information: COVID-19 samples from acute and convalescent phases originated in the United States, Italy and Spain. The analysed material was cDNA or gDNA that came from T cells, B-cell-depleted T cells, or PBMCs.

In the original processing: Amplification from reference gene primers served as the basis for estimated nucleated cell counts. Assay used: immunoSEQ multiplex PCR; TCRdb lists only in-frame clones, some missing. V and J calls and clone size are those listed in that table; D and trimming were worked out from the DNA. The table has fewer than 250,000 clones, around 84% seen once. This clone was picked up a small number of times. Germline CDR1 is MDHEN and CDR2 is SYDVKM. The ends lost 5 bases at V and 4 bases at J; junction bases unmatched: 11. The CDR3 sequence is 16 residues long. The sequencing input was peripheral blood. The sequence was collected from a man aged 50-60 years with acute or convalescent COVID-19. The gene calls are TRBV28 and TRBJ1-3; 7 bases are shared with TRBD1. CDR3 bases: TGTGCCAGCAGTCCCCTGTGGCAGGGGGACGGAAACACCATATATTTT. Its protein product is CASSPLWQGDGNTIYF.